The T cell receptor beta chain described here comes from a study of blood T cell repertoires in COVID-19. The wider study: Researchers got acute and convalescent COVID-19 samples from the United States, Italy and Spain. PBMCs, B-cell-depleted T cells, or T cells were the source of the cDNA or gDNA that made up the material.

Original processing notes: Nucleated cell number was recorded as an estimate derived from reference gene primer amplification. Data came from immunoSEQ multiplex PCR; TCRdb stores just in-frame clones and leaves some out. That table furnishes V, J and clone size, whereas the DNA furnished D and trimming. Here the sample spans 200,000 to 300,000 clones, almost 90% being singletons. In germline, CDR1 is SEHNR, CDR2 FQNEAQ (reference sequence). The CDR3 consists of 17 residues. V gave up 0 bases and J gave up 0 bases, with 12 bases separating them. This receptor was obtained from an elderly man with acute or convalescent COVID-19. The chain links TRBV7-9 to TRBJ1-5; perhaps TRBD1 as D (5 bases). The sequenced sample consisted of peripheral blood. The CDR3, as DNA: TGTGCCAGCAGCTTAGCTGACGGGACTAATAGCAATCAGCCCCAGCATTTT. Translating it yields CASSLADGTNSNQPQHF. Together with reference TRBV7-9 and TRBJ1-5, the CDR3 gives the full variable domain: DTGVSQNPRHKITKRGQNVTFRCDPISEHNRLYWYRQTLGQGPEFLTYFQNEAQLEKSRLLSDRFSAERPKGSFSTLEIQRTEQGDSAMYLCASSLADGTNSNQPQHFGDGTRLSIL.